The entry below gives a single T cell receptor beta chain sequence along with its context. Its matching antigen is unknown. The data derive from a study of cytomegalovirus exposure and HLA in healthy donors. In the study overall: A subsequent analysis stated that the 120 or so validation repertoires were run on the same platform as the approximately 700 first-cohort repertoires.

The germline CDR1 and CDR2 sequences are SEHNR and FQNEAQ (reference sequence). The CDR3 has 12 amino acids. The germline V and J ends were trimmed by 10 bases and 4 bases, with 13 bases remaining between them. Sequenced by immunoSEQ multiplex PCR; TCRdb stores in-frame clones only, minus some. The sample holds 250,000 to 300,000 clones; about 86% are singletons and the top ten take about 1%. Study-level points and caveats: Whilst most TCR sequences proved rare, a subset of public TCRs occurred across many donors.

The clonotype originates from a woman younger than 35 in good health and CMV-seronegative. This chain links TRBV7-9 with TRBJ1-2; TRBD1 might be the D (5 bases). Sample: PBMCs. The CDR3 here is CATPAGIYGYTF. The CDR3 DNA reads as TGTGCCACCCCAGCAGGGATCTATGGCTACACCTTC. The complete variable domain, with remaining parts taken from reference TRBV7-9 and TRBJ1-2, reads DTGVSQNPRHKITKRGQNVTFRCDPISEHNRLYWYRQTLGQGPEFLTYFQNEAQLEKSRLLSDRFSAERPKGSFSTLEIQRTEQGDSAMYLCATPAGIYGYTFGSGTRLTVV.